The present entry profiles one T cell receptor beta chain with its context. The V segment lost 5 bases and the J segment 5 bases; nucleotides outside the gene matches: 5. Germline V gene data show CDR1 as LNHDA and CDR2 as SQIVND (reference sequence). The CDR3 is 14 residues long. This sample was included in a study of blood T cell repertoires in COVID-19. Study overall: Researchers got acute and convalescent COVID-19 samples from the United States, Italy and Spain. In each case, the material was cDNA or gDNA derived from T cells, B-cell-depleted T cells, or PBMCs.

Authors' methods: Using reference gene primer amplification, nucleated cell counts were estimated. TCRdb keeps only in-frame clones here, not all; method: immunoSEQ multiplex PCR. The V and J calls and clone size come from that table; D and trimming were worked out from the DNA. The sample lists approximately 150,000 clones; 84% were seen once. The sequence derives from a man between 60 and 75 years old with active or convalescent COVID-19. Sequencing used peripheral blood. V usage is TRBV19 and J usage is TRBJ2-2; 7 nucleotides agree with TRBD1. Written as DNA, the CDR3 is TGTGCCAGTAGTCCCGGGACAGCTACCGGGGAGCTGTTTTTT. Its translation: CASSPGTATGELFF.